The text below deals with one T cell receptor beta chain. What it recognizes is unknown. Clones were sequenced by immunoSEQ multiplex PCR, and TCRdb holds only the in-frame ones, with some missing. Of approximately 60,000 clones in the sample, less than 90% were seen once. Any history of autoimmune disease or systemic immunosuppression disqualified patients. This specimen belongs to a study of OX40 agonist ivuxolimab in advanced cancers. About the study: Ivuxolimab, which patients received intravenously every 2 weeks, was dosed at 0.01 to 10 mg/kg. The study's findings and limits: In the 0.1 to 3.0 mg/kg range, CD4+ and CD8+ blood T cells had expanded clonally by week 6. Antigen specificity remained undetermined for the expanded peripheral T cells.

Trimming removed 4 bases from V and 5 bases from J, with 16 bases in between. This CDR3 is 15 amino acids long. The germline gives CDR1 SGHRS, CDR2 YFSETQ. This sequence was found in an adult with an advanced solid tumor such as melanoma, head and neck, liver or kidney cancer. Specimen: CD4+ or CD8+ T cells sorted from blood, collected in a trial of the OX40 agonist ivuxolimab. The chain joins TRBV5-1 to TRBJ2-1; D not certain. CDR3 sequence reads: CASSPDPAPHNEQFF. As DNA, the CDR3 is TGCGCCAGCAGCCCAGACCCGGCCCCTCACAATGAGCAGTTCTTC.